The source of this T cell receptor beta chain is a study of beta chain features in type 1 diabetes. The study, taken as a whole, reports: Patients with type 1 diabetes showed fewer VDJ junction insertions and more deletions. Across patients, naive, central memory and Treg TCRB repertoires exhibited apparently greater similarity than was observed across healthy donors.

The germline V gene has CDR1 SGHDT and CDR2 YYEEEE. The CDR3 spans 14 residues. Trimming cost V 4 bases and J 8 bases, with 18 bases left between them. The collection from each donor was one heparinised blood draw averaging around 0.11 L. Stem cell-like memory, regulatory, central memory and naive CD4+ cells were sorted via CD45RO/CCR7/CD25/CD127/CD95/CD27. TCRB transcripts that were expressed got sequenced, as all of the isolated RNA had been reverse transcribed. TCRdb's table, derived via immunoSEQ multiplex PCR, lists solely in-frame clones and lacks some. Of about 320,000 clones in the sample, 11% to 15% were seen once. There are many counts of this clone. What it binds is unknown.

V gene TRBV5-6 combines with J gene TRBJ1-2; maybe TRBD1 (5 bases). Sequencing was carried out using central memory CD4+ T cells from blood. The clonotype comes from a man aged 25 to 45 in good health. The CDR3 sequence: CASSPDRDPGGYTF. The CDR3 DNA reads TGTGCCAGCAGCCCAGACCGGGACCCGGGAGGCTACACCTTC.